The T cell receptor beta chain under discussion was sequenced for a study of OX40 agonist ivuxolimab in advanced cancers. The overall study: Administration of intravenous ivuxolimab to patients occurred every 2 weeks at 0.01 to 10 mg/kg. Age averaged about 66 years (range roughly 20 to 90), and just over 80% were male.

Trimming took 5 bases from V and 2 from J, leaving 15 bases between them. This CDR3 region has 15 residues. Germline CDR1 SGHNT, CDR2 YYREEE (reference sequence). TCRdb's copy holds only in-frame clones and misses some; the assay was immunoSEQ multiplex PCR. Of tens of thousands of clones in the sample, 87% were seen once. This clonotype was obtained from an adult with an advanced solid tumor such as melanoma, head and neck, liver or kidney cancer. Sequenced here: CD4+ or CD8+ T cells sorted from blood, sampled in a trial of the OX40 agonist ivuxolimab. The genes are TRBV5-4 and TRBJ2-3; possibly TRBD2 for D (5 bases). The CDR3: CASSPTRAFTDTQYF. CDR3 DNA sequence: TGTGCCAGCAGTCCTACTAGGGCATTCACAGATACGCAGTATTTT.